This TCR beta chain was observed in a study of blood T cells in healthy people across ages (dated by TCRdb to about 2015). About the full investigation: In model experiments, template switching captured roughly one uniquely barcoded TCR beta cDNA molecule for every two T cells. To avoid experimental bias, donors of different ages were spread randomly across the sequencing lanes. To track age-related changes in TCR beta repertoire diversity, the study relied on deep sequencing normalized with unique cDNA molecular identifiers. Four age groups were formed from the donors: young (average 16 years), middle-aged (approximately 39), aged (62) and long-lived (more than 75). Using the same blood draw, the study looked at two additional independent replicas of 1 million unique cDNA reads for two donors, one aged 18 to 30 and the other aged 80 or older. Broader findings and caveats from the paper: Compared with the aged group, the long-lived group had more naive CD4+ T cells, fewer expanded clones and increased TCR diversity, a pattern suggesting age selection. There was a strong correlation between observed TCR beta diversity and the percentage of naive T cells measured by flow cytometry. As age increased, observed TCR beta diversity per million T cells dropped in a roughly linear way, and a significant reduction was already evident by age about 40. Total diversity estimates from one million sequenced T cells were considered lower bounds and underestimates. Since profiling was done on bulk unsorted PBMCs, naive and antigen-experienced compartments could not be conclusively compared. Because donor CMV infection status was unknown, age-related changes in expanded clonotypes were potentially confounded.

V is cut back by 5 bases and J by 6 bases, with 8 bases in the junction unmatched. Including cysteine and phenylalanine, the CDR3 has 16 amino acids. Just the 48-base CDR3 DNA is kept, in frame starting at base 1. Taken from the germline V gene (reference sequence), the CDR1 and CDR2 loops are SEHNR and FQNEAQ. The receptor library was made with 5' RACE. TCRdb names Illumina HiSeq 2500 as the instrument used. The second PCR ran for roughly 7 to 11 cycles and used a J-beta primer mix along with a sample-barcoded 5' primer. Each TCR beta cDNA molecule received a unique molecular identifier from a template-switch 5' adaptor carrying 12 random nucleotides. Each sample yielded at least 2.5 million CDR3-containing paired-end reads. First-strand cDNA was synthesized from all RNA with the Mint cDNA synthesis kit, primed by a TRBC-specific oligonucleotide. Following uracil-DNA glycosylase treatment, all cDNA underwent a first 18-cycle PCR with the universal primers M1SS and BC2_uni_R. The authors processed their data as follows. Each sample was normalized by randomly selecting 1 million high-quality reads, each carrying a distinct molecular identifier. Reads with shared molecular identifiers were discarded instead of being binned into consensus sequences. CDR3 identification, clonotype clustering and error correction used MiTCR with a Q25 quality threshold and the strictest error-elimination algorithm. A nonparametric unseen species model with Euler transformation was used to estimate a lower bound on total TCR beta diversity. TCRdb ran its own pipeline on the public reads, namely fastp trimming at Q25 and MiXCR clone calling, and kept in-frame beta chains. Identical CDR3 proteins give one entry, which carries the most common genes and DNA. TCRdb, rather than the study authors, made the V and J calls. Counted in this sample were roughly 680,000 distinct CDR3 sequences; roughly half of them appeared once. The top ten hold roughly 14% of the sample.

This clonotype was found a few times. The target of this receptor is not known. Nothing much larger sits one base from this clone, and base qualities are not available. The donors were a few dozen Caucasian individuals from Russia, aged roughly 6 to 90 years, who were systemically healthy. About 9.1 milliliters of peripheral blood were collected from each donor into EDTA-treated Vacutainer tubes. Ficoll-Paque density-gradient centrifugation was used to isolate PBMCs, with at least 7 million per sample. Trizol reagent was used to extract total RNA from PBMCs, with at least 5.5 micrograms per sample. For every donor, an aliquot of PBMCs went through flow cytometry to measure the percentages of naive CD45RAhigh/CD27high T cells.

The sequence derives from a woman older than 75 in good health. The sequence links TRBV7-9 to TRBJ2-4; a stretch of 12 junction bases matches TRBD2. The sample taken for sequencing was blood. Read as DNA, the sequence is TGTGCCAGCAGCACCGACTTGACTAGCGGGAGAAACATTCAGTACTTC. Its protein is CASSTDLTSGRNIQYF.